In this sample, the clone carrying this TCR beta chain turned up many times. Its specificity is not known. TCRdb called the reads again in MiXCR, with one record for every CDR3 protein. The sample lists about 300,000 distinct CDR3 sequences, about 9.1% occurring once. The data derive from a study of T cell repertoires in cytomegalovirus infection. Overall study: Public TCR beta signatures provided an indication of both CMV infection and a matching HLA type.

This CDR3 is built from 15 residues. CDR1 is SGHTA, CDR2 FQGNSA, per germline. The V and J ends lost 2 bases and 8 bases, in that order; junction bases with no gene match: 7. Study-wide results and caveats: In two of eight donors, the top clonotype was HLA-C-restricted CMV-specific.

Sequencing was done on a sample of PBMCs. The source is a human donor in good health (CMV status not recorded). Some clones in this sample may be carry-over from other donors' samples. V and J are TRBV7-2 and TRBJ2-1; 9 bases agree with TRBD2. CDR3 nucleotides: TGTGCCAGCAGCTTAAATGGCGGGGGGGGTCATGAGCAGTTCTTC. This codes for CASSLNGGGGHEQFF.